The rows below give T cell receptor beta chains drawn from one sample of a study of blood T cell repertoires in COVID-19. Here immunoSEQ multiplex PCR was the method, and the copy in TCRdb shows in-frame clones only, minus some. Of under 40,000 clones in the sample, approximately 91% are singletons; the top ten hold 30% to 35%. Sequenced input: peripheral blood. The origin of the receptors is an older man with active COVID-19. Both conserved end residues are part of each CDR3. Fields, in order: V gene, J gene, D gene, clone size, CDR3 DNA, CDR3 protein. A D gene is named only where the DNA matches it firmly. Clone size appears in some rows only: once, few, many, or a class for an expanded clone.

V: TRBV4-2; J: TRBJ2-3; D: TRBD2; size: few; DNA: TGTGCCAGCAGCTACGGACTAGCGGCCCCTCCAGATACGCAGTATTTT; CDR3: CASSYGLAAPPDTQYF
V: TRBV4-2; J: TRBJ1-1; D: NA; size: NA; DNA: TGTGCCAGCAGCCAAGAACTTACTATAGGGGCTGAAGCTTTCTTT; CDR3: CASSQELTIGAEAFF
V: TRBV30; J: TRBJ1-2; D: TRBD1; size: NA; DNA: TGTGCCTGGGGGCGAAGACAGGGGGGGCACTATGGCTACACCTTC; CDR3: CAWGRRQGGHYGYTF
V: TRBV5-1; J: TRBJ2-3; D: NA; size: NA; DNA: TGCGCCAGCAGCCTGGAGACAGGATATGGCACAGATACGCAGTATTTT; CDR3: CASSLETGYGTDTQYF
V: TRBV7-9; J: TRBJ1-2; D: NA; size: few; DNA: TGTGCCAGCGGGATGCAAGGGGCGAACTATGGCTACACCTTC; CDR3: CASGMQGANYGYTF
V: TRBV5-6; J: TRBJ2-2; D: TRBD1; size: NA; DNA: TGTGCCAGCAGGGGAAGGGGGCGCGGCACCGGGGAGCTGTTTTTT; CDR3: CASRGRGRGTGELFF
V: TRBV4-3; J: TRBJ2-7; D: TRBD1; size: once; DNA: TGCGCCAGCAGCCCTCACCCCGGACAGGGTGTCGAGCAGTACTTC; CDR3: CASSPHPGQGVEQYF
V: TRBV6-2/TRBV6-3; J: TRBJ1-5; D: NA; size: NA; DNA: TGTGCCAGCAGTTACCACGGAGAAATTAGTCAGCCCCAGCATTTT; CDR3: CASSYHGEISQPQHF
V: TRBV7-9; J: TRBJ2-7; D: NA; size: NA; DNA: TGTGCCAGCAGCTTAGTACAGGGTCACGAGCAGTACTTC; CDR3: CASSLVQGHEQYF
V: TRBV19; J: TRBJ2-2; D: TRBD2; size: NA; DNA: TGTGCCAGTAGTAATCTAGCGGGAGCCGGGGCGAACACCGGGGAGCTGTTTTTT; CDR3: CASSNLAGAGANTGELFF
V: TRBV4-2; J: TRBJ1-3; D: TRBD1; size: NA; DNA: TGTGCCAGCAGCCAAGCCCAGGCGGGACAGGGGGATGGAAACACCATATATTTT; CDR3: CASSQAQAGQGDGNTIYF
V: TRBV6-6; J: TRBJ1-2; D: NA; size: NA; DNA: TGTGCCAGCAGTACCGGGGGAAACTATGGCTACACCTTC; CDR3: CASSTGGNYGYTF
V: TRBV28; J: TRBJ2-1; D: TRBD2; size: NA; DNA: TGTGCCAGCAGTCCCCTCGCCTTAGCGGGAGGGCGTTACAATGAGCAGTTCTTC; CDR3: CASSPLALAGGRYNEQFF
V: TRBV4-3; J: TRBJ2-7; D: TRBD1; size: NA; DNA: TGCGCCAGCAGCCAGTCCGGGACAGGGGGCGATTTTTTCGACGAGCAGTACTTC; CDR3: CASSQSGTGGDFFDEQYF
V: TRBV5-1; J: TRBJ1-2; D: NA; size: NA; DNA: TGCGCCAGCAGCTTTATCCTCGGAGATGAGGATGGCTACACCTTC; CDR3: CASSFILGDEDGYTF
V: TRBV7-3; J: TRBJ1-6; D: NA; size: NA; DNA: TGTGCCAGCAGCCTCTCGTACTATAATTCACCCCTCCACTTT; CDR3: CASSLSYYNSPLHF
V: TRBV11-1; J: TRBJ2-5; D: NA; size: NA; DNA: TGTGCCAGCAGCTATGGAGGTAAAGAGACCCAGTACTTC; CDR3: CASSYGGKETQYF
V: TRBV18; J: TRBJ2-1; D: TRBD1; size: NA; DNA: TGTGCCAGCTCACCGAGACAGGGGGCGGTTAGCTCCTACAATGAGCAGTTCTTC; CDR3: CASSPRQGAVSSYNEQFF
V: TRBV29-1; J: TRBJ1-5; D: NA; size: NA; DNA: TGCAGCGTTGCTACAGACAATCAGCCCCAGCATTTT; CDR3: CSVATDNQPQHF
V: TRBV6-5; J: TRBJ2-1; D: TRBD1; size: few; DNA: TGTGCCAGCAGTTCCGCGGGACAGGGATTCAATGAGCAGTTCTTC; CDR3: CASSSAGQGFNEQFF
V: TRBV6-5; J: TRBJ2-3; D: NA; size: NA; DNA: TGTGCCAGCAGTTACTCAGACTCCCTTAACACAGATACGCAGTATTTT; CDR3: CASSYSDSLNTDTQYF
V: TRBV5-4; J: TRBJ2-3; D: NA; size: NA; DNA: TGTGCCAGCAGCTTGGGCTCCGGGTCCGGGGATACGCAGTATTTT; CDR3: CASSLGSGSGDTQYF
V: TRBV19; J: TRBJ2-7; D: NA; size: NA; DNA: TGTGCCAGTAGTATTGGACTGGCCGGGGGTTACGAGCAGTACTTC; CDR3: CASSIGLAGGYEQYF
V: TRBV19; J: TRBJ1-2; D: NA; size: NA; DNA: TGTGCCAGTAGTATCAGCAGGGGTTACGGCTACACCTTC; CDR3: CASSISRGYGYTF
V: TRBV7-2; J: TRBJ2-7; D: NA; size: few; DNA: TGTGCCAGCAGCTTAGCGATGGGGCCCACACAGGGTGTGGAGCAGTACTTC; CDR3: CASSLAMGPTQGVEQYF
V: TRBV5-4; J: TRBJ2-1; D: NA; size: once; DNA: TGTGCCAGCAGTTCCCCGACTCACCGGGGATGGAATGAGCAGTTCTTC; CDR3: CASSSPTHRGWNEQFF
V: TRBV5-1; J: TRBJ2-5; D: NA; size: NA; DNA: TGCGCCAGCAGCTTGGGCGCGGGACTCACCAACCAAGAGACCCAGTACTTC; CDR3: CASSLGAGLTNQETQYF
V: TRBV2; J: TRBJ1-1; D: NA; size: NA; DNA: TGTGCCAGCATAGGGACTGGGTCGAGGTATGGAACTGAAGCTTTCTTT; CDR3: CASIGTGSRYGTEAFF
V: TRBV19; J: TRBJ2-1; D: TRBD2; size: NA; DNA: TGTGCCAGTAGTATAGCTCATAGCGGGAGAAGGCATGAGCAGTTCTTC; CDR3: CASSIAHSGRRHEQFF
V: TRBV10-3; J: TRBJ1-5; D: NA; size: NA; DNA: TGTGCCACCAACGCCCAGGGGCCGGGCAATCAGCCCCAGCATTTT; CDR3: CATNAQGPGNQPQHF
V: TRBV7-2; J: TRBJ2-7; D: TRBD1; size: NA; DNA: TGTGCCAGCAGCCTAAGACAGGGAGTTCCCTACGAGCAGTACTTC; CDR3: CASSLRQGVPYEQYF
V: TRBV6-5; J: TRBJ1-1; D: TRBD1; size: NA; DNA: TGTGCCAGCAGTCATGGACAGGGCCACACTGAAGCTTTCTTT; CDR3: CASSHGQGHTEAFF
V: TRBV27; J: TRBJ2-1; D: NA; size: NA; DNA: TGTGCCAGCAGTTTCCCGGGGGTTGAGCAGTTCTTC; CDR3: CASSFPGVEQFF
V: TRBV6-4; J: TRBJ2-2; D: NA; size: NA; DNA: TGTGCCAGCAGTGACGGGCTTAACACCGGGGAGCTGTTTTTT; CDR3: CASSDGLNTGELFF
V: TRBV18; J: TRBJ1-5; D: NA; size: few; DNA: TGTGCCAGCTCACCGGGACTTAGTCAGCCCCAGCATTTT; CDR3: CASSPGLSQPQHF
V: TRBV11-2; J: TRBJ1-1; D: TRBD1; size: NA; DNA: TGTGCCAGCAGCAAAGACAGGGGGCTTGAAGCTTTCTTT; CDR3: CASSKDRGLEAFF
V: TRBV6-5; J: TRBJ2-5; D: TRBD1; size: NA; DNA: TGTGCCAGCAGTTACCGTGGACAGGGCTTCCAAGAGACCCAGTACTTC; CDR3: CASSYRGQGFQETQYF
V: TRBV6-5; J: TRBJ2-7; D: NA; size: NA; DNA: TGTGCCAGCAGTTCCCGGGGATCCTACGAGCAGTACTTC; CDR3: CASSSRGSYEQYF
V: TRBV13; J: TRBJ1-1; D: NA; size: NA; DNA: TGTGCCAGCAGCTTAGGAAGGGGAGGTGAAGCTTTCTTT; CDR3: CASSLGRGGEAFF
V: TRBV28; J: TRBJ2-7; D: TRBD2; size: few; DNA: TGTGCCAGCACGGAGGGGAGGGTAGACGAGCAGTACTTC; CDR3: CASTEGRVDEQYF
V: TRBV6-5; J: TRBJ2-3; D: TRBD2; size: NA; DNA: TGTGCCAGCAGTTACTCCCGGACTAGCAGGGATACGCAGTATTTT; CDR3: CASSYSRTSRDTQYF
V: TRBV3-1/TRBV3-2; J: TRBJ1-2; D: TRBD1; size: few; DNA: TGTGCCAGCAGCCACACCACAGGGGTCGCCCCCACTAACTATGGCTACACCTTC; CDR3: CASSHTTGVAPTNYGYTF
V: TRBV7-9; J: TRBJ2-3; D: TRBD2; size: NA; DNA: TGTGCCAGCAGCCGAGGATCTAGCGGGGCGATAGATACGCAGTATTTT; CDR3: CASSRGSSGAIDTQYF
V: TRBV2; J: TRBJ2-7; D: NA; size: few; DNA: TGTGCCAGCAGTGTAGACCCAGGGAGGAGCTCCTACGAGCAGTACTTC; CDR3: CASSVDPGRSSYEQYF
V: TRBV7-5; J: TRBJ1-6; D: NA; size: NA; DNA: TGTGTCAGAAGCTCGTATTCACCCCTCCACTTT; CDR3: CVRSSYSPLHF
V: TRBV4-1; J: TRBJ2-1; D: NA; size: NA; DNA: TGCGCCAGCAGCCGCCGGGGTGGGGAGGCCTACAATGAGCAGTTCTTC; CDR3: CASSRRGGEAYNEQFF
V: TRBV29-1; J: TRBJ2-4; D: NA; size: NA; DNA: TGCAGCGTTGTTAACCGACTAGCCAAAAACATTCAGTACTTC; CDR3: CSVVNRLAKNIQYF
V: TRBV24-1; J: TRBJ2-1; D: TRBD1; size: NA; DNA: TGTGCCACCAGCCTGACAGGGATGGACAATGAGCAGTTCTTC; CDR3: CATSLTGMDNEQFF
V: TRBV20-1; J: TRBJ1-6; D: NA; size: NA; DNA: TGCAGTGCTAGAGAAGACTTCATGCTCCACTTT; CDR3: CSAREDFMLHF
V: TRBV28; J: TRBJ2-7; D: NA; size: few; DNA: TGTGCCAGCAGACCTCCTCAGGGGAGCGGCTACGAGCAGTACTTC; CDR3: CASRPPQGSGYEQYF
V: TRBV6-5; J: TRBJ2-7; D: TRBD1; size: NA; DNA: TGTGCCAGCAGTTACGCCGGGACAGCCGGGGACGAGCAGTACTTC; CDR3: CASSYAGTAGDEQYF
V: TRBV2; J: TRBJ2-2; D: TRBD1; size: NA; DNA: TGTGCCAGCAGGGGGACAGGGGCGAACACCGGGGAGCTGTTTTTT; CDR3: CASRGTGANTGELFF
V: TRBV12-3/TRBV12-4; J: TRBJ2-7; D: NA; size: NA; DNA: TGTGCCAGCAGCTTCGTCTTCGACGAGCAGTACTTC; CDR3: CASSFVFDEQYF
V: TRBV29-1; J: TRBJ2-2; D: NA; size: NA; DNA: TGCAGCGTGGGGGACTTTAACACCGGGGAGCTGTTTTTT; CDR3: CSVGDFNTGELFF